Presented here are 22 T cell receptor beta chains from one specimen sequenced in a study of control samples from healthy donors and cancer patients. The repertoire was sequenced with immunoSEQ multiplex PCR; TCRdb's copy has only in-frame clones and lacks some. The sample carries some 100,000 clones, less than 90% recorded once. Sequenced sample: blood. The receptors were gathered from a woman between 45 and 60 years old in good health.

The chain joins TRBV7-3 to TRBJ2-7, with D perhaps TRBD1 or TRBD2 (5 bases each). Trimming took 2 bases from V and 10 from J, leaving 18 bases between them. CDR3 length: 14 amino acids. The germline V gene has CDR1 SGHTA and CDR2 FQGTGA. The DNA for the CDR3 is TGTGCCAGCAGCTTAGACGGGACGGAGTCGCTTCAGTACTTC. It encodes CASSLDGTESLQYF.

The DNA for the CDR3 is TGTGCCAGCAGCTTGGGACAGCATACCTCCTACGAGCAGTACTTC. It translates to CASSLGQHTSYEQYF. The J gene is TRBJ2-7, the V gene TRBV7-9; 7 positions agree with TRBD1. Germline CDR1 SEHNR, CDR2 FQNEAQ (reference sequence). This CDR3 has 15 residues. The junction had 5 bases not matched to a gene; V was cut back by 3 bases and J by 0 bases.

This rearrangement joins TRBV7-9 to TRBJ2-5; D remains unclear. The CDR3 is made up of 13 amino acids. V lost 2 bases to trimming and J lost 5 bases, with 9 bases between them. In germline, CDR1 is SEHNR, CDR2 FQNEAQ (reference sequence). The CDR3 DNA reads TGTGCCAGCAGCTTACGGTATCTGGAGACCCAGTACTTC. Protein product: CASSLRYLETQYF. Full variable domain (remainder filled in from reference TRBV7-9 and TRBJ2-5): DTGVSQNPRHKITKRGQNVTFRCDPISEHNRLYWYRQTLGQGPEFLTYFQNEAQLEKSRLLSDRFSAERPKGSFSTLEIQRTEQGDSAMYLCASSLRYLETQYFGPGTRLLVL.

The chain uses TRBV5-1 and TRBJ2-3; tentative D call: TRBD1 (5 bases). The CDR3 loop spans 13 amino acids. With 4 bases removed from V and 0 bases from J, the gap between germline ends came to 6 bases. Germline CDR1 is SGHRS and CDR2 is YFSETQ. This CDR3 is CASSPGSTDTQYF. CDR3 bases: TGCGCCAGCAGCCCAGGGAGCACAGATACGCAGTATTTT.

This clone is a singleton in its sample. The CDR3 reads CASSQLTEHTGELFF. In nucleotides, the CDR3 is TGCGCCAGCAGCCAACTGACAGAACACACCGGGGAGCTGTTTTTT. The chain carries TRBV4-1 and TRBJ2-2; D may be TRBD1 (5 bases). V lost 2 bases and J 3 bases, leaving 10 bases between the germline ends. Germline V lookup: CDR1 MGHRA, CDR2 YSYEKL. The CDR3 has 15 amino acids.

This chain joins TRBV4-3 and TRBJ2-3; 8 bases match TRBD2. CDR1 and CDR2 from the germline V gene are LGHNA and YSLEER. Trimming took 3 bases from V and 6 from J; bases not matched to a gene: 8. This CDR3 spans 15 amino acids. Written as DNA, the CDR3 is TGCGCCAGCAGCCAGACGGGAGGGCCGGGGGATACGCAGTATTTT. Its protein is CASSQTGGPGDTQYF.

This sequence joins TRBV19 and TRBJ2-3; a weak D match, TRBD2 (6 bases). Deletions cut 6 bases from V and 0 bases from J, with 19 bases between. CDR1 and CDR2 (germline): LNHDA, SQIVND (reference sequence). The CDR3 extends over 17 amino acids. As DNA, the CDR3 is TGTGCCAGTAGCCCTTATATAGAACTAGCTAGCACAGATACGCAGTATTTT. Its protein product is CASSPYIELASTDTQYF. The full variable domain, with the rest looked up from reference TRBV19 and TRBJ2-3, is DGGITQSPKYLFRKEGQNVTLSCEQNLNHDAMYWYRQDPGQGLRLIYYSQIVNDFQKGDIAEGYSVSREKKESFPLTVTSAQKNPTAFYLCASSPYIELASTDTQYFGPGTRLTVL.

The J gene is TRBJ2-3, the V gene TRBV5-6; D is uncertain. Trimming removed 0 bases at V and 0 bases at J, with 8 bases between. The CDR3 runs to 15 residues. CDR1 is SGHDT, CDR2 YYEEEE, per germline. CDR3 in amino acids: CASSLGVSSTDTQYF. The CDR3 DNA reads as TGTGCCAGCAGCTTGGGAGTTTCTAGCACAGATACGCAGTATTTT.

V is TRBV11-2 and J is TRBJ1-5; TRBD1 is a possible D gene (6 bases). The CDR3 has 14 amino acids. Germline assignment: CDR1 SGHAT and CDR2 FQNNGV. Trimming removed 5 bases at V and 0 bases at J, with 8 bases between. The CDR3 DNA reads TGTGCCAGCAGCCGCAGGGGTAGCAATCAGCCCCAGCATTTT. Protein product: CASSRRGSNQPQHF.

This chain joins TRBV6-5 and TRBJ2-2; TRBD1 aligns across 10 bases. J lost 6 bases, V lost 6 bases, and 7 bases had no gene match. This CDR3 is built from 15 residues. Germline V gene data show CDR1 as MNHEY and CDR2 as SVGAGI. CDR3 DNA sequence: TGTGCCAGCAGGCACGGGACAGGGGTCCCCGGGGAGCTGTTTTTT. It yields the protein CASRHGTGVPGELFF.

The genes are TRBV24-1 and TRBJ2-1; tentative D call: TRBD2 (5 bases). The V gene lost 6 bases and the J gene lost 10 bases, with 15 bases spanning the gap. This CDR3 region has 13 residues. Per the germline V gene, CDR1 is KGHDR and CDR2 is SFDVKD. DNA of the CDR3: TGTGCCACCAGTTCCCCGCGGGTAGCCGAGCAGTTCTTC. Translated, it gives CATSSPRVAEQFF.

The chain uses TRBV30 and TRBJ2-5; D is unclear. Germline V gene lookup returns CDR1 GTSNPN and CDR2 SVGIG (reference sequence). CDR3 length: 12 residues. Trimming took 0 bases from V and 7 from J, leaving 9 bases between them. The CDR3 nucleotides are TGTGCCTGGAGTGTCACCGGTGGGACCCAGTACTTC. Translated: CAWSVTGGTQYF.

The J gene is TRBJ2-5, the V gene TRBV4-3, with 8 bases fitting TRBD1. This CDR3 has 14 residues. V was pared by 5 bases and J by 3 bases, with 5 bases of the junction left unmatched. In germline, CDR1 is LGHNA, CDR2 YSLEER. The CDR3, as DNA: TGCGCCAGCAGCTCCCGACAGGGGAAAGAGACCCAGTACTTC. This translates into CASSSRQGKETQYF.

The V gene is TRBV5-6, the J gene TRBJ1-5, with D unresolved. Trimming pared 0 bases from V and 0 bases from J, leaving 10 bases between. The CDR3 is 16 residues long. Per germline, CDR1 SGHDT and CDR2 YYEEEE. The CDR3 reads CASSLGAGYSNQPQHF. The DNA for the CDR3 is TGTGCCAGCAGCTTGGGGGCAGGATATAGCAATCAGCCCCAGCATTTT.

This clone was detected only a few times. This chain connects TRBV4-3 to TRBJ2-6, with a weak D call TRBD2 (5 bases). The V end was cut by 3 bases, the J end by 1 base, with 10 bases between. The CDR3 is 16 amino acids. Per the germline V gene, CDR1 is LGHNA and CDR2 is YSLEER. CDR3 amino acids: CASSHQTGSGANVLTF. The CDR3 DNA reads TGCGCCAGCAGCCACCAGACGGGATCTGGGGCCAACGTCCTGACTTTC.

The chain uses TRBV6-1 and TRBJ1-4; D unresolved. The germline V gene has CDR1 MNHNS and CDR2 SASEGT. Trimming stripped 3 bases from V and 4 bases from J, with 12 bases between. The CDR3 runs to 15 residues. The CDR3 here is CASSDPVMVNEKLFF. The CDR3 nucleotides read TGTGCCAGCAGTGATCCGGTCATGGTTAATGAAAAACTGTTTTTT.

This sequence joins TRBV19 and TRBJ2-5; the D call may be TRBD1 or TRBD2 (5 bases each). The CDR3 contains 15 residues. Trimming pared 3 bases from V and 1 base from J, leaving 12 bases between. Germline-derived CDR1 and CDR2 are LNHDA and SQIVND (reference sequence). CDR3 loop: CASSIYDGAQETQYF. CDR3 DNA sequence: TGTGCCAGTAGTATTTATGACGGGGCCCAAGAGACCCAGTACTTC.

The CDR3 DNA follows: TGTGCCAGCAGGACTACAGGGGGCGGCAATCAGCCCCAGCATTTT. It yields the protein CASRTTGGGNQPQHF. J is TRBJ1-5 and V is TRBV28; 9 bases match TRBD1. Germline V gives CDR1 MDHEN, CDR2 SYDVKM. With V trimmed by 6 bases and J by 2 bases, 5 bases remained unmatched. The CDR3 has 15 residues.

The chain employs TRBV4-1 and TRBJ1-5; D uncertain. CDR3 size: 15 residues. Germline V gives CDR1 MGHRA, CDR2 YSYEKL. Trimming cost V 0 bases and J 6 bases, with 12 bases left between them. CDR3 residues: CASSQDRQSIQPQHF. The CDR3 nucleotides read TGCGCCAGCAGCCAAGATAGGCAGTCGATTCAGCCCCAGCATTTT.

This clone appeared a few times. V gene TRBV4-3 combines with J gene TRBJ1-3; no clear D. The germline V gene encodes CDR1 LGHNA and CDR2 YSLEER. The V and J ends lost 0 bases and 0 bases respectively, with 12 bases between them. The CDR3 runs 17 residues. The CDR3 spells CASSQDLPRNSGNTIYF. The CDR3 nucleotides read TGCGCCAGCAGCCAAGATCTGCCCAGGAACTCTGGAAACACCATATATTTT.

The chain uses TRBV4-1 and TRBJ2-7; D may be TRBD2 (5 bases). CDR3 length: 14 amino acids. Germline CDR1 and CDR2: MGHRA and YSYEKL. V dropped 6 bases and J dropped 0 bases, with 12 bases sitting between them. CDR3 amino acids: CASRGSALSYEQYF. CDR3 in DNA: TGCGCCAGCAGAGGGAGCGCGCTCTCCTACGAGCAGTACTTC.

This chain uses TRBV7-3 with TRBJ2-1, with D possibly matching TRBD2 (5 bases). In germline, CDR1 is SGHTA, CDR2 FQGTGA. The CDR3 loop spans 14 amino acids. V lost 4 bases and J lost 8, with 15 bases in between. The CDR3 nucleotides are TGTGCCAGCAGCTCCCTATCTAGCCTCGATGAGCAGTTCTTC. Its protein product is CASSSLSSLDEQFF.